The clone carrying this T cell receptor beta chain was observed a single time. The data are from a study of blood T cell repertoires in COVID-19. At the level of the study: Samples taken during acute and convalescent COVID-19 were collected in the United States, Italy and Spain.

Assay used: immunoSEQ multiplex PCR; TCRdb lists only in-frame clones, some missing. The sample includes 340,000 or so clones, approximately 83% of them seen just once. Donors were grouped by their self-reported clinical history. The CDR3 covers 10 residues. The V end was cut by 4 bases, the J end by 11 bases, with 8 bases between. The germline V gene has CDR1 SNHLY and CDR2 FYNNEI. This chain uses TRBV2 with TRBJ2-5; perhaps TRBD1 as D (6 bases). This receptor was identified in a woman in her 40s with acute COVID-19. Sequencing was done on a sample of PBMCs or T cells enriched from blood (not recorded which). CDR3 sequence reads: CASSGQVQYF. The CDR3 DNA follows: TGTGCCAGCAGTGGACAGGTTCAGTACTTC. The whole variable domain, remainder taken from reference TRBV2 and TRBJ2-5, is EPEVTQTPSHQVTQMGQEVILRCVPISNHLYFYWYRQILGQKVEFLVSFYNNEISEKSEIFDDQFSVERPDGSNFTLKIRSTKLEDSAMYFCASSGQVQYFGPGTRLLVL.